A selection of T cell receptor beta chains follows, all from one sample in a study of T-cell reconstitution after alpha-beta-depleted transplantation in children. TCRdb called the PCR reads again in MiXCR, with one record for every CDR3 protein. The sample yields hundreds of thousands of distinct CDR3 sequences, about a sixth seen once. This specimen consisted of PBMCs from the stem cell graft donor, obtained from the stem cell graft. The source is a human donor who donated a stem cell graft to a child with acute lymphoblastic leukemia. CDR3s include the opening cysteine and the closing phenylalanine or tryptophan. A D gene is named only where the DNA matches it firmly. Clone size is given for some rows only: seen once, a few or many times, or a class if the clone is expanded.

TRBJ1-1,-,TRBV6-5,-,CASSYYGLNTEAFF,TGTGCCAGCAGTTACTATGGGCTGAACACTGAAGCTTTCTTT
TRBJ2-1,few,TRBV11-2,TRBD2,CASRSGTSGSSYNEQFF,TGTGCCAGCAGGTCCGGGACTAGCGGAAGCTCCTACAATGAGCAGTTCTTC
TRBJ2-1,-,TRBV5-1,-,CASSFGVRLGNEQFF,TGCGCCAGCAGCTTTGGAGTCAGGTTAGGGAATGAGCAGTTCTTC
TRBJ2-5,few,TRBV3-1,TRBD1,CASSHPEDREETQYF,TGTGCCAGCAGCCATCCCGAGGACAGGGAAGAGACCCAGTACTTC
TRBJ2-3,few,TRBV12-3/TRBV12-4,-,CASSFRVAADTQYF,TGTGCCAGCAGTTTCAGGGTAGCGGCAGATACGCAGTATTTT
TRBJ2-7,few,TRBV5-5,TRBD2,CASSPSGSRDEQYF,TGTGCCAGCAGCCCTAGCGGGAGCAGGGACGAGCAGTACTTC
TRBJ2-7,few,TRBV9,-,CASSSTGTATYEQYF,TGTGCCAGCAGCTCGACCGGGACCGCGACCTACGAGCAGTACTTC
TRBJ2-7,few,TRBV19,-,CASSISTGSSYEQYF,TGTGCCAGTAGTATATCGACCGGTAGCTCCTACGAGCAGTACTTC
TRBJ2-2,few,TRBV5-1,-,CASKVMGGNTGELFF,TGCGCCAGCAAGGTCATGGGAGGGAACACCGGGGAGCTGTTTTTT
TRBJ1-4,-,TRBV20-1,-,CSARNPGEKLFF,TGCAGTGCTAGAAACCCTGGGGAAAAACTGTTTTTT
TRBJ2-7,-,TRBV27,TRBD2,CASSSEREPCYEQYF,TGTGCCAGCAGTTCCGAGCGGGAGCCTTGCTACGAGCAGTACTTC
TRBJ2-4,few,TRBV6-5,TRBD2,CASSYSTSGGNIQYF,TGTGCCAGCAGTTACTCGACCAGCGGGGGAAACATTCAGTACTTC
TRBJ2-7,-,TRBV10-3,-,CAISSNRDGDYEQYF,TGTGCCATCAGTTCAAACCGGGACGGGGATTACGAGCAGTACTTC
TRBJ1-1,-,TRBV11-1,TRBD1,CASSLAASRDRRYTEAFF,TGTGCCAGCAGCTTAGCGGCATCCCGGGACAGGCGTTACACTGAAGCTTTCTTT
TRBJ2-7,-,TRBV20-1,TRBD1,CSARGQGDYEQYF,TGCAGTGCTAGAGGACAGGGGGACTACGAGCAGTACTTC
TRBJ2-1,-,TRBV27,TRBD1,CASSNGQGIAYNEQFF,TGTGCCAGCAGTAACGGACAGGGGATCGCCTACAATGAGCAGTTCTTC
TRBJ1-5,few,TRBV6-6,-,CASSYSEYQPQHF,TGTGCCAGCAGTTACTCGGAGTATCAGCCCCAGCATTTT
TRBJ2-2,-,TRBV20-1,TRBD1,CSARGGLRQGVGGELFF,TGCAGTGCTAGAGGGGGTCTCCGGCAGGGGGTCGGCGGGGAGCTGTTTTTT
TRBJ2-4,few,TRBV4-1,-,CASSQGRAGGKNIQYF,TGCGCCAGCAGCCAAGGGCGCGCAGGAGGAAAAAACATTCAGTACTTC
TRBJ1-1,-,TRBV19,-,CASSMDTFNRAFF,TGTGCCAGTAGTATGGACACATTTAACAGGGCTTTCTTT
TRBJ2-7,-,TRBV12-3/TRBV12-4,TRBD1,CAGSNARGLYEQYF,TGTGCCGGCAGCAATGCCAGGGGGCTCTACGAGCAGTACTTC
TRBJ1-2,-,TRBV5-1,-,CASSSITNYGYTF,TGCGCCAGCAGCAGTATTACTAACTATGGCTACACCTTC
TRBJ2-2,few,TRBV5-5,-,CASSLEHTNTGELFF,TGTGCCAGCAGCTTGGAACACACGAACACCGGGGAGCTGTTTTTT
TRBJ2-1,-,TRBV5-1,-,CASSLRVRRDEQFF,TGCGCCAGCAGCTTGCGCGTTAGGCGGGATGAGCAGTTCTTC
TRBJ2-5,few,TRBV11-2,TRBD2,CASSLVLAGAQETQYF,TGTGCCAGCAGCTTAGTACTAGCGGGAGCCCAAGAGACCCAGTACTTC
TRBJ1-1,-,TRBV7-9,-,CASSLATGFDTEAFF,TGTGCCAGCAGCTTAGCAACCGGGTTTGACACTGAAGCTTTCTTT
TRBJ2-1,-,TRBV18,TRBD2,CASSPPLADYNNEQFF,TGTGCCAGCTCACCTCCACTAGCGGACTATAACAATGAGCAGTTCTTC
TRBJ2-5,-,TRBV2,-,CASSDLSLRGQETQYF,TGTGCCAGCAGTGATCTATCCCTGCGGGGACAAGAGACCCAGTACTTC
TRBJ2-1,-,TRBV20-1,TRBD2,CSARSPGGTGYNEQFF,TGCAGTGCTAGGAGTCCGGGAGGGACGGGGTACAATGAGCAGTTCTTC
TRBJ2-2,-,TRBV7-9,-,CASSPAGHSPPGELFF,TGTGCCAGCAGCCCGGCGGGACACAGCCCCCCAGGGGAGCTGTTTTTT
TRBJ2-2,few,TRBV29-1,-,CSVEDRGWKGRTGELFF,TGCAGCGTTGAAGATCGGGGGTGGAAGGGCCGCACCGGGGAGCTGTTTTTT
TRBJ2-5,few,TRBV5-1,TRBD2,CASSFYRLAGNMETQYF,TGCGCCAGCAGCTTTTATCGACTAGCGGGAAACATGGAGACCCAGTACTTC
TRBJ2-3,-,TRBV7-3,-,CASSLTGFNTDTQYF,TGTGCCAGCAGCTTAACAGGGTTCAACACAGATACGCAGTATTTT
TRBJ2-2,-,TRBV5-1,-,CASSLVVGTGELFF,TGCGCCAGCAGCTTGGTGGTGGGCACCGGGGAGCTGTTTTTT
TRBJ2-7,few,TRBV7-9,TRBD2,CASSLGSGRALTYEQYF,TGTGCCAGCAGCTTAGGCAGCGGGAGGGCCCTTACCTACGAGCAGTACTTC